This passage covers 30 T cell receptor beta chains from one sample sequenced in a study of blood T cell repertoires in COVID-19 (TCRdb year 2020). Library preparation used the immunoSEQ multiplex PCR assay. TCRdb limited this immuneACCESS table to in-frame rearrangements with V and J called. A share of clones is missing; checked studies link under half to unresolved V genes, and the rest is unexplained. The sample records roughly 240,000 clones, just under 90% of which are singletons. 0.85% to 0.9% of the sample is held by the ten biggest clonotypes. Sequencing was done on a sample of PBMCs or T cells enriched from blood (not recorded which). These receptors all come from a man aged 45 to 65 who had been exposed to COVID-19.

This clone showed up just a few times. V usage is TRBV27 and J usage is TRBJ1-2, with D perhaps matching TRBD1 (5 bases). The CDR3 length is 13 residues. Trimming stripped 2 bases from V and 6 bases from J, with 10 bases between. Germline CDR1 and CDR2: MNHEY and SMNVEV (reference sequence). This CDR3 reads CASSLGGADGYTF. The DNA of the CDR3 is TGTGCCAGCAGTTTAGGCGGGGCAGATGGCTACACCTTC.

The rearrangement uses TRBV2 and TRBJ1-2, with TRBD1 as a possible D gene (6 bases). Looked up from germline, CDR1 is SNHLY and CDR2 is FYNNEI. This CDR3 contains 15 residues. V shed 5 bases and J shed 6 bases, with 19 bases lying between them. In DNA, the CDR3 is TGTGCCAGCAGTCCGAGAACAGGGTCCGTGGATGGCTACACCTTC. Translated, it gives CASSPRTGSVDGYTF. Full variable domain (outside the CDR3, taken from reference TRBV2 and TRBJ1-2): EPEVTQTPSHQVTQMGQEVILRCVPISNHLYFYWYRQILGQKVEFLVSFYNNEISEKSEIFDDQFSVERPDGSNFTLKIRSTKLEDSAMYFCASSPRTGSVDGYTFGSGTRLTVV.

The chain couples TRBV6-5 to TRBJ1-2; D may be TRBD1 (5 bases). V shed 7 bases and J shed 6 bases, with 15 bases lying between them. The CDR3 contains 13 residues. The germline V gene encodes CDR1 MNHEY and CDR2 SVGAGI. The CDR3 bases are TGTGCCAGCAAGGTCTGGGCCAGGGATGGCTACACCTTC. This translates into CASKVWARDGYTF.

This sequence joins TRBV29-1 and TRBJ2-1; 8 positions agree with TRBD2. CDR1 and CDR2 from the germline V gene are SQVTM and ANQGSEA. This CDR3 is built from 13 residues. V dropped 3 bases and J dropped 2; count of bases not matched to a gene: 0. The CDR3 protein is CSVDGRAYNEQFF. The DNA of the CDR3 is TGCAGCGTTGACGGGAGGGCCTACAATGAGCAGTTCTTC.

This chain links TRBV5-4 with TRBJ1-2, with D possibly TRBD1 on 6 matching bases. V lost 2 bases, J lost 4 bases, and 15 bases lay in between. The CDR3 has 15 residues. The germline V gene encodes CDR1 SGHNT and CDR2 YYREEE (reference sequence). In nucleotides, the CDR3 is TGTGCCAGCAGCTTAGAATCCACAGGGTCCTATGGCTACACCTTC. As protein: CASSLESTGSYGYTF.

The V gene is TRBV28, the J gene TRBJ1-1; 7 bases are shared with TRBD1. The V segment lost 6 bases and the J segment 2 bases; nucleotides outside the gene matches: 9. The germline V gene has CDR1 MDHEN and CDR2 SYDVKM. The CDR3 runs to 15 residues. CDR3 DNA sequence: TGTGCCAGCAGCCCGACAGGGAAGGGAAACACTGAAGCTTTCTTT. Residues: CASSPTGKGNTEAFF.

The V gene is TRBV5-5, the J gene TRBJ2-1; D is possibly TRBD2 (6 bases). Deletions cut 5 bases from V and 2 bases from J, with 20 bases between. Germline CDR1 and CDR2: SGHKS and YYEKEE (reference sequence). The CDR3 has 17 amino acids. The CDR3 loop reads CASSFPSGGSAYNEQFF. The CDR3 region has the DNA TGTGCCAGCAGTTTCCCCTCCGGGGGTTCGGCCTACAATGAGCAGTTCTTC.

The chain employs TRBV10-3 and TRBJ1-4; weak D call: TRBD1 (6 bases). This CDR3 is 15 amino acids long. The V end was cut by 5 bases, the J end by 2 bases, with 12 bases between. The germline gives CDR1 ENHRY, CDR2 SYGVKD. CDR3 DNA: TGTGCCATCAGTCGCCATGGACAGACTAATGAAAAACTGTTTTTT. This sequence encodes CAISRHGQTNEKLFF.

The genes are TRBV28 and TRBJ1-3; TRBD1 agrees at 9 bases. From germline, CDR1 is MDHEN and CDR2 SYDVKM. CDR3 length equals 16 residues. After removal of 0 bases from V and 0 bases from J, the junction contained 0 bases not matched to a gene. CDR3 in amino acids: CASSLWGQGSGNTIYF. The CDR3 nucleotides read TGTGCCAGCAGTTTATGGGGACAGGGCTCTGGAAACACCATATATTTT.

CDR3 sequence: CASSSNPGTSGRGGTGELFF. CDR3 sequence (DNA): TGTGCCAGCAGCTCAAACCCCGGGACTAGCGGGAGGGGAGGGACCGGGGAGCTGTTTTTT. The chain recombines TRBV7-3 with TRBJ2-2; 16 bases line up with TRBD2. CDR1 SGHTA and CDR2 FQGTGA come from the germline V gene. With V trimmed by 4 bases and J by 5 bases, 13 bases remained unmatched. This CDR3 comprises 20 residues. The full variable domain, completed using reference TRBV7-3 and TRBJ2-2, is GAGVSQTPSNKVTEKGKYVELRCDPISGHTALYWYRQSLGQGPEFLIYFQGTGAADDSGLPNDRFFAVRPEGSVSTLKIQRTERGDSAVYLCASSSNPGTSGRGGTGELFFGEGSRLTVL.

V and J are TRBV19 and TRBJ1-1; tentative D call: TRBD1 (5 bases). Trimming left V 5 bases short and J 3 bases short, with 10 bases between. The CDR3 extends over 13 amino acids. The germline gives CDR1 LNHDA, CDR2 SQIVND (reference sequence). In nucleotides, the CDR3 is TGTGCCAGTAGTTTGGGGCTTTACACTGAAGCTTTCTTT. It encodes CASSLGLYTEAFF.

The table lists this clone with a few counts. This chain uses TRBV19 with TRBJ1-5, with D uncertain. Germline values: CDR1 LNHDA, CDR2 SQIVND (reference sequence). Between the trimmed V and J ends, which lost 0 bases and 9 bases, there was a span of 15 bases. CDR3 size: 15 residues. DNA for the CDR3: TGTGCCAGTAGTATAGATTCGGTAAACCGTTGGCCCCAGCATTTT. This translates into CASSIDSVNRWPQHF.

V gene TRBV9 combines with J gene TRBJ2-1; 10 nucleotides agree with TRBD2. Germline V CDR1 and CDR2: SGDLS, YYNGEE. The ends lost 3 bases at V and 3 bases at J; junction bases unmatched: 3. The CDR3 sequence is 15 residues long. The CDR3 protein is CASSGRTSGYNEQFF. The DNA of the CDR3 is TGTGCCAGCAGCGGACGGACTAGCGGCTACAATGAGCAGTTCTTC.

The J gene is TRBJ2-1, the V gene TRBV30; D remains unclear. CDR1 is GTSNPN and CDR2 is SVGIG in the germline V gene (reference sequence). Trimming shortened V by 2 bases and J by 6 bases, and 11 bases separated the two germline ends. The CDR3 runs 13 residues. In DNA form, the CDR3 reads TGTGCCTGGAGTAATTCGGGTCGCAATGAGCAGTTCTTC. It translates to CAWSNSGRNEQFF.

This chain joins TRBV5-6 and TRBJ2-1; TRBD2 matches at 8 bases. Germline V gene data show CDR1 as SGHDT and CDR2 as YYEEEE. There are 16 residues in the CDR3. Trimming took 4 bases from V and 0 from J; bases not matched to a gene: 6. The CDR3 loop is CASSDAGGSSYNEQFF. In DNA form, the CDR3 reads TGTGCCAGCAGCGACGCGGGGGGCAGCTCCTACAATGAGCAGTTCTTC. Drawing the rest from reference TRBV5-6 and TRBJ2-1, the complete variable domain is DAGVTQSPTHLIKTRGQQVTLRCSPKSGHDTVSWYQQALGQGPQFIFQYYEEEERQRGNFPDRFSGHQFPNYSSELNVNALLLGDSALYLCASSDAGGSSYNEQFFGPGTRLTVL.

The chain links TRBV7-2 to TRBJ2-7; maybe TRBD2 (6 bases). This CDR3 spans 16 amino acids. V dropped 1 base and J dropped 0 bases, with 13 bases sitting between them. The germline CDR1 and CDR2 sequences are SGHTA and FQGNSA. The CDR3 DNA sequence: TGTGCCAGCAGCTTAGGGGCGGCGGGAAGCTCCTACGAGCAGTACTTC. It specifies CASSLGAAGSSYEQYF.

V usage is TRBV5-1 and J usage is TRBJ2-3; tentatively, D is TRBD2 (6 bases). CDR1 and CDR2 from the germline V gene are SGHRS and YFSETQ. This CDR3 comprises 13 residues. V lost 2 bases, J lost 4 bases, and 8 bases lay in between. The CDR3 region has the DNA TGCGCCAGCAGCTTCCGGGGGTCAGATACGCAGTATTTT. Its translation is CASSFRGSDTQYF. Full variable domain (outside the CDR3, taken from reference TRBV5-1 and TRBJ2-3): KAGVTQTPRYLIKTRGQQVTLSCSPISGHRSVSWYQQTPGQGLQFLFEYFSETQRNKGNFPGRFSGRQFSNSRSEMNVSTLELGDSALYLCASSFRGSDTQYFGPGTRLTVL.

The chain joins TRBV11-2 to TRBJ1-5, with a tentative D call TRBD1 (5 bases). Trimming shortened V by 0 bases and J by 6 bases, and 9 bases separated the two germline ends. Looked up from germline, CDR1 is SGHAT and CDR2 is FQNNGV. This CDR3 is built from 14 residues. CDR3 in amino acids: CASSLERGGQPQHF. In DNA, the CDR3 is TGTGCCAGCAGCTTAGAACGGGGGGGTCAGCCCCAGCATTTT.

The V call is TRBV10-1, the J call TRBJ1-5, with D possibly matching TRBD1 (5 bases). Germline lookup yields CDR1 WNHNN and CDR2 SYGVQD (reference sequence). The CDR3 runs 15 residues. V was cut by 6 bases and J by 1 base, with 13 bases left in between. The CDR3 sequence: CASSSGGESNQPQHF. The CDR3 DNA is TGCGCCAGCAGCTCGGGGGGGGAAAGCAATCAGCCCCAGCATTTT.

The rearrangement links TRBV16 to TRBJ1-5; 8 nucleotides line up with TRBD1. J was trimmed by 3 bases and V by 2 bases; bases with no gene match: 3. CDR1 is KGHSY and CDR2 is FQNENV in the germline V gene. The CDR3 has 15 residues. The CDR3 bases are TGTGCCAGCAGCCAAAAGACAGGGGACAATCAGCCCCAGCATTTT. Translation gives CASSQKTGDNQPQHF.

This chain joins TRBV11-3 and TRBJ2-1, with TRBD2 matching 8 bases. CDR1 is SGHNT, CDR2 YENEEA, per germline. J lost 4 bases, V lost 0 bases, and 5 bases had no gene match. The CDR3 is 16 residues long. This CDR3 reads CASSLDGGRTYNEQFF. In DNA, the CDR3 is TGTGCCAGCAGCTTAGATGGCGGGAGGACATACAATGAGCAGTTCTTC. Looking up the rest from reference TRBV11-3 and TRBJ2-1 gives the full variable domain: EAGVVQSPRYKIIEKKQPVAFWCNPISGHNTLYWYLQNLGQGPELLIRYENEEAVDDSQLPKDRFSAERLKGVDSTLKIQPAELGDSAVYLCASSLDGGRTYNEQFFGPGTRLTVL.

The chain combines TRBV19 with TRBJ1-6; D is perhaps TRBD1 (5 bases). The V end lost 3 bases, the J end lost 5 bases, and 11 bases lay between the germline ends. The CDR3 runs to 15 residues. Per the germline V gene, CDR1 is LNHDA and CDR2 is SQIVND (reference sequence). This CDR3 reads CASSMWGLNNSPLHF. CDR3 DNA: TGTGCCAGTAGTATGTGGGGCCTGAATAATTCACCCCTCCACTTT.

The genes are TRBV24-1 and TRBJ2-2; 8 positions match TRBD1. The CDR3 loop spans 14 amino acids. After removal of 2 bases from V and 9 bases from J, the junction contained 4 bases not matched to a gene. CDR1 and CDR2 from the germline V gene are KGHDR and SFDVKD. As DNA, the CDR3 is TGTGCCACCAGTGATTCGTGGGACAGGTGGGAGCTGTTTTTT. This sequence encodes CATSDSWDRWELFF.

This chain joins TRBV5-6 and TRBJ2-7; D is undetermined. Trimming took off 1 base at V and 1 base at J, with 9 bases between the two ends. The CDR3 length is 14 residues. Germline CDR1 and CDR2: SGHDT and YYEEEE. The CDR3 loop is CASSLFGQSYEQYV. The CDR3 region has the DNA TGTGCCAGCAGCTTGTTTGGGCAGTCCTACGAGCAGTACGTC.

The chain has TRBV27 and TRBJ2-2; possible D gene TRBD1, 5 bases. This CDR3 is built from 15 residues. Germline V gene data show CDR1 as MNHEY and CDR2 as SMNVEV (reference sequence). V was shortened by 8 bases and J by 2 bases, with 15 bases between the two germline ends. CDR3 loop: CASRPQTVNTGELFF. The CDR3 nucleotides read TGTGCCAGCCGGCCCCAGACAGTAAACACCGGGGAGCTGTTTTTT.

This clone was detected once. J is TRBJ1-1 and V is TRBV10-1, with 7 bases lining up with TRBD1. This CDR3 has 14 amino acids. Germline V gene data show CDR1 as WNHNN and CDR2 as SYGVQD (reference sequence). The CDR3 loop reads CVAVLGQWITEAFF. The CDR3 DNA sequence: TGCGTCGCCGTTCTGGGACAGTGGATCACTGAAGCTTTCTTT.

CDR3 residues: CASSLLGVGYQPQHF. The CDR3 DNA reads TGTGCCAGCAGCTTATTGGGAGTGGGGTATCAGCCCCAGCATTTT. The V gene is TRBV7-2, the J gene TRBJ1-5; no definite D call. CDR1 and CDR2 from the germline V gene are SGHTA and FQGNSA. The V and J ends lost 2 bases and 5 bases respectively, with 13 bases between them. The CDR3 sequence is 15 residues long.

This clone was detected once. The chain couples TRBV10-2 to TRBJ1-2; TRBD1 is a possible D gene (5 bases). V shed 2 bases and J shed 4 bases, with 14 bases lying between them. Germline V CDR1 and CDR2: WSHSY, SAAADI. This CDR3 has 15 amino acids. As DNA, the CDR3 is TGCGCCAGCAGTGAGGACAGAGAATTTAGCTATGGCTACACCTTC. Its translation: CASSEDREFSYGYTF.

This clone was seen just once. The gene calls are TRBV4-1 and TRBJ2-5; 10 nucleotides align to TRBD2. Germline V gives CDR1 MGHRA, CDR2 YSYEKL. The CDR3 runs 16 residues. The junction had 4 bases not matched to a gene; V was cut back by 1 base and J by 2 bases. Written as DNA, the CDR3 is TGCGCCAGCAGCCAAGCCCTACTAGCGGGGCAAGAGACCCAGTACTTC. It is translated as CASSQALLAGQETQYF.

The chain joins TRBV19 to TRBJ2-5, with TRBD1 matching over 7 bases. In germline, CDR1 is LNHDA, CDR2 SQIVND (reference sequence). The J segment lost 1 base and the V segment lost 3 bases, leaving 11 bases of the junction unmatched. The CDR3 has 17 amino acids. The CDR3 protein is CASSIRGTALSQETQYF. For the CDR3, the DNA is TGTGCCAGTAGTATTCGAGGGACAGCGCTATCCCAAGAGACCCAGTACTTC.